This entry concerns a single T cell receptor beta chain. The data are from a study of T cells in severe cutaneous drug reactions. The CDR3 is made up of 13 amino acids. In germline, CDR1 is SEHNR, CDR2 FQNEAQ (reference sequence). Carbamazepine had induced Stevens-Johnson syndrome or toxic epidermal necrolysis in the sequenced donors. TCR subtype-specific primers in iRepertoire multiplex PCR prepared libraries for bulk and single-cell sequencing. Input for bulk TCR libraries: roughly 100-550 ng RNA per sample. From its re-call of the multiplex PCR reads, TCRdb lists each CDR3 protein once, without DNA. This table holds 20,000 to 25,000 distinct CDR3 sequences.

The chain combines TRBV7-9 with TRBJ2-5; TCRdb indicates TRBD1, and absent DNA this call remains unverified. This clonotype originated in a human donor with toxic epidermal necrolysis, a severe cutaneous drug reaction. The sample was PBMCs. CDR3 protein: CASSQTEEETQYF.